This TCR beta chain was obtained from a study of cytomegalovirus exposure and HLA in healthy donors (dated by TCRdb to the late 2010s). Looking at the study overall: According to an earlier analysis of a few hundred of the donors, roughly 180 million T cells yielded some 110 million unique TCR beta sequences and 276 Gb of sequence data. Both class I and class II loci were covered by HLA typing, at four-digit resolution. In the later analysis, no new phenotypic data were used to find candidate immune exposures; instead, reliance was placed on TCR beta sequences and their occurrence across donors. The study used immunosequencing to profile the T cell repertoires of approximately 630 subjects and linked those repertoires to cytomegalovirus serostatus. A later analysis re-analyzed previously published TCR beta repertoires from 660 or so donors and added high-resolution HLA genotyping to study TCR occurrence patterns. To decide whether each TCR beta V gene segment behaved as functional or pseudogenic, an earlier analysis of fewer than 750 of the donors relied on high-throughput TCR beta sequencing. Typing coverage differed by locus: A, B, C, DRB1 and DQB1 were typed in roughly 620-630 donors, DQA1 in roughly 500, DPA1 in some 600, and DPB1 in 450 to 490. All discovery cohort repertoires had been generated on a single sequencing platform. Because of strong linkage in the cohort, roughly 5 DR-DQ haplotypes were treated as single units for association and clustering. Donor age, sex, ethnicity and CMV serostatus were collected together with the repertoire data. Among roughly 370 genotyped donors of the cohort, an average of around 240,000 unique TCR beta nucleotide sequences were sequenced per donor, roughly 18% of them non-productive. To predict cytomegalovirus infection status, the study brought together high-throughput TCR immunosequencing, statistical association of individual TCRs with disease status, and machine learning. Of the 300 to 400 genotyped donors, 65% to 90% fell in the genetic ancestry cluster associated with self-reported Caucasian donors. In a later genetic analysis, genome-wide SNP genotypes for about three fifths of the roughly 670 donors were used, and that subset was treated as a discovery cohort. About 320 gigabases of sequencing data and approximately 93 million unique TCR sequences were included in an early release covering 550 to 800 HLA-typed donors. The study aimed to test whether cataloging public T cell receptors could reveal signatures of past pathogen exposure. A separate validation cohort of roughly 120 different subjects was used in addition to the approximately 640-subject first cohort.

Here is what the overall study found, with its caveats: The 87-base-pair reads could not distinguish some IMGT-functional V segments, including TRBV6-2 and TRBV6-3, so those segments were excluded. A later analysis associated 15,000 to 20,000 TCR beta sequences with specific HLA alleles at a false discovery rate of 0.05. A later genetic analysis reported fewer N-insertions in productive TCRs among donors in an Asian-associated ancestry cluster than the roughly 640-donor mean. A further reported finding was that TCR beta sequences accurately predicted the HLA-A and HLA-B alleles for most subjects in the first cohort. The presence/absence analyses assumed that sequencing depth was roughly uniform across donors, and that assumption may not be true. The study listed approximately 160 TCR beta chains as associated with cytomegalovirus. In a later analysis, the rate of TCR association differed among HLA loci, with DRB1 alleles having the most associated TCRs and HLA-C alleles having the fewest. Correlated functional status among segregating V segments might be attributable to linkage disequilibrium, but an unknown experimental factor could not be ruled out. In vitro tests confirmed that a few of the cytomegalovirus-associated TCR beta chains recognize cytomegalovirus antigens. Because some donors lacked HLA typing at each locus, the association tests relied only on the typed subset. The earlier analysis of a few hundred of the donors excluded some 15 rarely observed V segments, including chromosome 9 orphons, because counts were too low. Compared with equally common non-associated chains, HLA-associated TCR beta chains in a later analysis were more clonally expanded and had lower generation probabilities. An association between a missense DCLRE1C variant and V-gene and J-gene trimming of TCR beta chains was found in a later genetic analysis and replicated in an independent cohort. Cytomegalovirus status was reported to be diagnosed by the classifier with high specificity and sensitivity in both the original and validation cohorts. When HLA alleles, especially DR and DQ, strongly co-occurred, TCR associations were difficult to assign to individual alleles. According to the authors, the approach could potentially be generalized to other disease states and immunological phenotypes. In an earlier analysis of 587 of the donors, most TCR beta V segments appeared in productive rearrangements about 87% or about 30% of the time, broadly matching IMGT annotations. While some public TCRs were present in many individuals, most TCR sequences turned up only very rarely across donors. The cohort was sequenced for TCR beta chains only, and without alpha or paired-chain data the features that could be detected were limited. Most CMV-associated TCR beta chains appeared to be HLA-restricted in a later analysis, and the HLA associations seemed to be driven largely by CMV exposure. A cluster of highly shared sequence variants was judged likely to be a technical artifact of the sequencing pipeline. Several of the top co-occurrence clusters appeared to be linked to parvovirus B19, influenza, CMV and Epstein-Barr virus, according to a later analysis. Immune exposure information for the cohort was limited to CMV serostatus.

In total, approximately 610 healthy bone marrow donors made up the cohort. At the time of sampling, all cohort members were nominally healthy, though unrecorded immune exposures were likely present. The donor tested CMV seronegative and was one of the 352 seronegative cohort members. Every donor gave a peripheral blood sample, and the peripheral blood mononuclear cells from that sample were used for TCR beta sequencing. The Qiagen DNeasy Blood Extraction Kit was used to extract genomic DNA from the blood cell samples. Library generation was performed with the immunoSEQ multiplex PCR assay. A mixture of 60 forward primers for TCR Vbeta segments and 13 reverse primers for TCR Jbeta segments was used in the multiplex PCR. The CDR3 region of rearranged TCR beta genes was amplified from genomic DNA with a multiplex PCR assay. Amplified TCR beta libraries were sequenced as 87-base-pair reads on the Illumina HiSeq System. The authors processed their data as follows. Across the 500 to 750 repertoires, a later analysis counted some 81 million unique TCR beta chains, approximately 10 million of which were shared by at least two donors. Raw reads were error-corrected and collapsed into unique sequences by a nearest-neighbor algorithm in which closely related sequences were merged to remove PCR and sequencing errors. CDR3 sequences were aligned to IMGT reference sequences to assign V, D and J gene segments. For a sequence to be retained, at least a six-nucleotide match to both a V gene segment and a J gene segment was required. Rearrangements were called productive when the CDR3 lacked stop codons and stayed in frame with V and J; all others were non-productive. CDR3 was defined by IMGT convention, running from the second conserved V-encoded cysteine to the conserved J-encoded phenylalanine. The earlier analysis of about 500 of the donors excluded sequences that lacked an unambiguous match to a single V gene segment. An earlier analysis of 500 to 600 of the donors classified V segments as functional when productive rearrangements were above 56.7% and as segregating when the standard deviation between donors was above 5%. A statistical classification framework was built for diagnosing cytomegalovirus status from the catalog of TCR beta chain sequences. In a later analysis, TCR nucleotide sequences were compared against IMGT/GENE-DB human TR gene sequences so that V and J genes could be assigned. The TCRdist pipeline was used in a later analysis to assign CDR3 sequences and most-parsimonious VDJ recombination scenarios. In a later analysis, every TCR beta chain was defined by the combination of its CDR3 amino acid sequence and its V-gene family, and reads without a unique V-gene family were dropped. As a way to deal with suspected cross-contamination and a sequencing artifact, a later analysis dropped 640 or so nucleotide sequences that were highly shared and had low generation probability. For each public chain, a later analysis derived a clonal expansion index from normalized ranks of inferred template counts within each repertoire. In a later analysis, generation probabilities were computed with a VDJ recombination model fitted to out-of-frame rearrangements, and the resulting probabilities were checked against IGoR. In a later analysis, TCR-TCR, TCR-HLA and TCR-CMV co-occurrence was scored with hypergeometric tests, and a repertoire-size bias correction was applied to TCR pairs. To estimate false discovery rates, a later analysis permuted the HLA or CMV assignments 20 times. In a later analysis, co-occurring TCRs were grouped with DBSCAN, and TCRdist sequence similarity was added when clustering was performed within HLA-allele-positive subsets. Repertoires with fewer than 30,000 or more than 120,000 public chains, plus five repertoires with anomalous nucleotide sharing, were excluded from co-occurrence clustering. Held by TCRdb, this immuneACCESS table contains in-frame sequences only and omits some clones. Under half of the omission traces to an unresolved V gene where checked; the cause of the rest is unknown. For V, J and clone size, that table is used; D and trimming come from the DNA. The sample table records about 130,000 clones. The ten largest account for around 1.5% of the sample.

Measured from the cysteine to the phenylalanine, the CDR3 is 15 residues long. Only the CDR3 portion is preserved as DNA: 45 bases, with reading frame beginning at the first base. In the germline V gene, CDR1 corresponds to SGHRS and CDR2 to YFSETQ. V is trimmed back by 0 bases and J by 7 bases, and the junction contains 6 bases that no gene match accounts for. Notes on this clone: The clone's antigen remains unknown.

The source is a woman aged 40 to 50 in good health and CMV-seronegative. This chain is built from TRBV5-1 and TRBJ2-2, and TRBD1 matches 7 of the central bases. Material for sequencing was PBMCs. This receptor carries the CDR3 CASSLDRGWGGELFF. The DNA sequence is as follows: TGCGCCAGCAGCTTGGACAGGGGATGGGGCGGGGAGCTGTTTTTT. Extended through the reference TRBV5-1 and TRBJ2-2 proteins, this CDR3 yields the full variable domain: KAGVTQTPRYLIKTRGQQVTLSCSPISGHRSVSWYQQTPGQGLQFLFEYFSETQRNKGNFPGRFSGRQFSNSRSEMNVSTLELGDSALYLCASSLDRGWGGELFFGEGSRLTVL.